One sample yielded the 15 T cell receptor beta chains listed below, sequenced in a study of post-analysis software for immune sequencing data. Findings and caveats of the study: In patients, TRBV5-6, TRBV5-1 and TRBV20-1 belonged to 4 or 5 TRBV segments found more frequently than in controls.

Unique molecular identifiers featured in each of the TCR beta cDNA libraries. Via MiXCR, TCRdb re-called the PCR reads, giving one row per CDR3 protein. There are some 690,000 distinct CDR3 sequences in the sample; over 45% occur only once, and roughly 12% lies in the top ten. No antigen is known for these receptors. What was sequenced was blood. The receptors stem from a girl aged 2 to 9 with multiple sclerosis.

This clonotype was detected only a few times. The chain employs TRBV12-3 or TRBV12-4 and TRBJ1-5; D unclear. This CDR3 is 12 amino acids long. V was cut by 5 bases and J by 4 bases, with 6 bases left in between. CDR3 sequence: CASSHDNQPQHF. Here the CDR3 DNA reads TGTGCCAGCAGTCACGATAATCAGCCCCAGCATTTT.

This rearrangement joins TRBV7-3 to TRBJ2-1; possibly TRBD1 or TRBD2 for D (6 bases each). Trimming shortened V by 5 bases and J by 7 bases, and 21 bases separated the two germline ends. The V gene's germline CDR1 is SGHTA and CDR2 FQGTGA. This CDR3 contains 16 residues. CDR3 amino acids: CASSLEGGRLQNEQFF. CDR3 in DNA: TGTGCCAGCAGCCTTGAGGGGGGTAGACTACAGAATGAGCAGTTCTTC.

There are a few counts of this clonotype. V is TRBV7-8 and J is TRBJ2-6, with D perhaps matching TRBD1 (6 bases). Trimming removed 5 bases from V and 2 bases from J, with 28 bases in between. CDR1 and CDR2 (germline): SGHVS, FQNEAQ. This CDR3 region has 21 residues. The CDR3, as DNA: TGTGCCAGCAGCCACCGTCCCAGGACAGCTGGCGTCCTAGCTGGGGCCAACGTCCTGACTTTC. Its protein is CASSHRPRTAGVLAGANVLTF.

The table lists this clonotype with a few counts. The genes are TRBV20-1 and TRBJ2-1; 13 bases align to TRBD2. The CDR3 length is 17 residues. The junction had 10 bases not matched to a gene; V was cut back by 0 bases and J by 8 bases. Germline V gives CDR1 DFQATT, CDR2 SNEGSKA (reference sequence). The CDR3 sequence is CSARDNPGLAGDDEQFF. The CDR3 nucleotides are TGCAGTGCTAGAGATAACCCCGGACTAGCGGGAGATGATGAGCAGTTCTTC.

The chain employs TRBV4-2 and TRBJ2-7; 10 bases fit TRBD2. The DNA end is more similar to TRBJ2-5, so the J call may be wrong. Germline CDR1 LGHNA, CDR2 YNFKEQ. This CDR3 is 15 amino acids long. The DNA for the CDR3 is TGTGCCAGCAGCCAAGAGAGCGGGGGGGGAGAGACCCAGTACTTC. The encoded protein is CASSQESGGGETQYF.

Here the CDR3 reads CASSQAPLARSYEQYF. The CDR3 coding sequence is TGCGCCAGCAGCCAGGCCCCCCTAGCCCGCTCCTACGAGCAGTACTTC. The V gene is TRBV4-1, the J gene TRBJ2-7; the D gene is possibly TRBD2 (5 bases). This CDR3 contains 16 residues. In germline, CDR1 is MGHRA, CDR2 YSYEKL. V lost 3 bases and J lost 0, with 15 bases in between.

The chain couples TRBV6-6 to TRBJ2-7, with D possibly TRBD1 on 5 matching bases. The CDR3 is made up of 14 amino acids. V lost 2 bases and J lost 2, with 10 bases in between. CDR1 is MNHNY, CDR2 SVGAGI, per germline (reference sequence). CDR3 in amino acids: CASSYPGNPYEQYF. The DNA for the CDR3 is TGTGCCAGCAGTTACCCAGGGAATCCCTACGAGCAGTACTTC.

A few counts support this clonotype. The chain links TRBV25-1 to TRBJ1-2; D is uncertain. CDR1 is MGHDK and CDR2 is SYGVNS in the germline V gene. The V end lost 3 bases, the J end lost 2 bases, and 10 bases lay between the germline ends. CDR3 length: 14 residues. The CDR3, as DNA: TGTGCCAGCAGTGATCGGGTGAAAAACTATGGCTACACCTTC. Translated: CASSDRVKNYGYTF.

The CDR3 bases are TGTGCCAGTAGTAAGGACAGGGAGGCCCTCTACAATGAGCAGTTCTTC. Protein: CASSKDREALYNEQFF. The rearrangement joins TRBV19 to TRBJ2-1; TRBD1 matches at 8 bases. The junction had 8 bases not matched to a gene; V was cut back by 4 bases and J by 3 bases. The germline CDR1 and CDR2 sequences are LNHDA and SQIVND (reference sequence). The CDR3 consists of 16 residues.

The chain employs TRBV3-1 and TRBJ1-2; D is uncertain. The germline V and J ends were trimmed by 0 bases and 8 bases, with 7 bases remaining between them. The CDR3 contains 12 residues. Germline V gives CDR1 LGHDT, CDR2 YNNKEL (reference sequence). The CDR3 reads CASSQDPTGYTF. In DNA form, the CDR3 reads TGTGCCAGCAGCCAAGACCCAACCGGCTACACCTTC.

The V and J genes are TRBV4-2 and TRBJ2-3, with D perhaps being TRBD1 or TRBD2 (6 bases each). Trimming removed 0 bases at V and 2 bases at J, with 15 bases between. The germline CDR1 and CDR2 sequences are LGHNA and YNFKEQ. The CDR3 covers 17 residues. CDR3 residues: CASSQELTGGHTDTQYF. Written as DNA, the CDR3 is TGTGCCAGCAGCCAAGAATTAACCGGGGGCCACACAGATACGCAGTATTTT.

CDR3 bases: TGTGCCACCAAGCGGAGGGTAGAGGGCGAGCAGTACTTC. It yields the protein CATKRRVEGEQYF. The chain recombines TRBV2 with TRBJ2-7; a weak D match, TRBD2 (6 bases). Germline CDR1 and CDR2: SNHLY and FYNNEI. The CDR3 has 13 residues. Trimming removed 10 bases at V and 6 bases at J, with 19 bases between.

This clonotype occurred a few times. This chain links TRBV20-1 with TRBJ2-3; D is unresolved. The CDR3 extends over 14 amino acids. CDR1 DFQATT and CDR2 SNEGSKA come from the germline V gene (reference sequence). The germline V and J ends were trimmed by 3 bases and 0 bases, with 10 bases remaining between them. CDR3 amino acids: CSARFEYSTDTQYF. The CDR3 DNA reads as TGCAGTGCTAGGTTTGAGTATAGCACAGATACGCAGTATTTT.

The J gene is TRBJ2-2, the V gene TRBV15, with D tentatively TRBD1 or TRBD2 (6 bases each). The CDR3 runs 15 residues. Germline CDR1 LNHNV, CDR2 YYDKDF (reference sequence). The V gene lost 0 bases and the J gene lost 5 bases, with 10 bases spanning the gap. The CDR3 loop is CATSRERGVTGELFF. CDR3 bases: TGTGCCACCAGCAGAGAAAGGGGGGTAACCGGGGAGCTGTTTTTT.

The chain employs TRBV28 and TRBJ2-5, with D possibly matching TRBD2 (6 bases). The CDR3 is 12 residues long. Germline V CDR1 and CDR2: MDHEN, SYDVKM. V was trimmed by 8 bases and J by 5 bases, leaving 12 bases between them. CDR3 residues: CASHGSRETQYF. The CDR3 DNA follows: TGTGCCAGCCACGGGAGCCGGGAGACCCAGTACTTC.